The entry that follows covers one T cell receptor (beta chain) sequence. Its cognate antigen is unknown. The sample belongs to a study of blood T cells in healthy people across ages. Whole-study results and caveats: The donors' CMV status was not determined, possibly confounding changes in expanded clonotypes.

A sample-barcoded 5' primer and a J-beta primer mix were used in a second PCR of roughly 7 to 11 cycles. MiXCR, applied by TCRdb to the 5' RACE reads, yields one record per CDR3 protein. Of about 680,000 distinct CDR3 sequences listed, approximately 50% are singletons. This CDR3 is built from 17 residues. The V gene's germline CDR1 is SGHRS and CDR2 YFSETQ. Trimming took 5 bases from V and 4 from J; bases not matched to a gene: 8. This chain connects TRBV5-1 to TRBJ2-5; 16 bases line up with TRBD2. This TCR was sampled from an older woman in good health. Sequencing used blood. CDR3: CASSLGTSGRASETQYF. In nucleotides, the CDR3 is TGCGCCAGCAGTCTTGGGACTAGCGGGAGGGCCTCAGAGACCCAGTACTTC.